The 27 T cell receptor beta chains given below trace back to one sample, sequenced in a study of cytomegalovirus exposure and HLA in healthy donors. Amplification used 60 Vbeta primers and 13 Jbeta primers. The protocol was immunoSEQ multiplex PCR, while the TCRdb copy is restricted to in-frame clones and leaves out a portion. The sample holds some 97,000 clones, about three quarters seen once. Sequencing used PBMCs. The receptor set was obtained from a male donor in good health and CMV-seropositive.

This chain joins TRBV6-5 and TRBJ2-7; TRBD2 matches at 8 bases. The CDR3 spans 15 residues. V lost 6 bases and J lost 7; bases outside the gene matches: 14. The V gene's germline CDR1 is MNHEY and CDR2 SVGAGI. CDR3 nucleotides: TGTGCCAGCAGCGCAGAGGTGGCGGGGGGCGGTGAGCAGTACTTC. It specifies CASSAEVAGGGEQYF.

The count of this clone is one. The rearrangement uses TRBV14 and TRBJ1-3; no clear D. CDR1 is SGHDN and CDR2 is FVKESK in the germline V gene. Trimming left V 0 bases short and J 0 bases short, with 6 bases between. The CDR3 is 15 residues long. This chain's CDR3 is CASSQDRVSGNTIYF. CDR3 in DNA: TGTGCCAGCAGCCAAGACCGAGTCTCTGGAAACACCATATATTTT.

This chain uses TRBV19 with TRBJ1-1; 9 positions agree with TRBD1. Germline trimming cut 7 bases from V and 4 bases from J; bases unmatched to any gene: 10. Per the germline V gene, CDR1 is LNHDA and CDR2 is SQIVND (reference sequence). The CDR3 totals 15 residues. The CDR3 sequence: CASTEGTGSTTEAFF. The CDR3 region has the DNA TGTGCCAGTACCGAGGGGACAGGGAGCACCACTGAAGCTTTCTTT.

The chain carries TRBV7-9 and TRBJ2-3, with D unresolved. Germline lookup yields CDR1 SEHNR and CDR2 FQNEAQ (reference sequence). Trimming took 4 bases from V and 6 from J, leaving 14 bases between them. CDR3 size: 14 residues. CDR3 loop: CASSSTERVDTQYF. In DNA, the CDR3 is TGTGCCAGCAGCTCAACAGAGAGAGTGGATACGCAGTATTTT.

The V call is TRBV5-4, the J call TRBJ1-2, with D possibly TRBD1 on 5 matching bases. The CDR3 length is 15 residues. Between the trimmed V and J ends, which lost 4 bases and 1 base, there was a span of 14 bases. Germline V lookup: CDR1 SGHNT, CDR2 YYREEE (reference sequence). The CDR3 is CASSPDGGSNYGYTF. The CDR3, as DNA: TGTGCCAGCAGCCCTGATGGGGGGAGTAACTATGGCTACACCTTC.

The J gene is TRBJ1-2, the V gene TRBV19, with 9 positions matching TRBD1. J gave up 5 bases and V 3 bases, and 4 bases lay outside the gene matches. CDR1 and CDR2 (germline): LNHDA, SQIVND (reference sequence). This CDR3 contains 14 residues. CDR3 sequence: CASSMGQGPYGYTF. CDR3 nucleotides: TGTGCCAGTAGTATGGGACAGGGACCTTATGGCTACACCTTC.

The chain links TRBV29-1 to TRBJ2-3, with no clear D. Trimming took 7 bases from V and 2 from J, leaving 7 bases between them. The CDR3 has 11 amino acids. The germline V gene has CDR1 SQVTM and CDR2 ANQGSEA. DNA for the CDR3: TGCAGCGCACTGCTCACAGATACGCAGTATTTT. Protein product: CSALLTDTQYF.

The CDR3 sequence is CASRVPGQGTDTQYF. The CDR3 coding sequence is TGTGCCAGCAGGGTCCCGGGACAGGGGACAGATACGCAGTATTTT. V and J are TRBV6-6 and TRBJ2-3; 10 bases are a match to TRBD1. J gave up 3 bases and V 6 bases, and 6 bases lay outside the gene matches. The germline gives CDR1 MNHNY, CDR2 SVGAGI (reference sequence). This CDR3 has 15 amino acids.

The chain links TRBV6-5 to TRBJ2-7, with 12 bases fitting TRBD2. Germline loops: CDR1 MNHEY, CDR2 SVGAGI. Trimming cost V 2 bases and J 7 bases; bases outside gene matches: 3. The length of the CDR3 is 14 residues. For the CDR3, the DNA is TGTGCCAGCAGTTACGGACTAGCGGGACGAGAGCAGTACTTC. Protein sequence: CASSYGLAGREQYF.

The chain couples TRBV11-2 to TRBJ2-3; TRBD2 matches 8 bases. V dropped 5 bases and J dropped 0; count of bases not matched to a gene: 13. Germline V gene lookup returns CDR1 SGHAT and CDR2 FQNNGV. The CDR3 covers 18 residues. The CDR3 region is CASSPRGGGWTSTDTQYF. The DNA of the CDR3 is TGTGCCAGCAGCCCCCGGGGGGGCGGTTGGACTAGCACAGATACGCAGTATTTT. The full variable domain, rest sourced from reference TRBV11-2 and TRBJ2-3, is EAGVAQSPRYKIIEKRQSVAFWCNPISGHATLYWYQQILGQGPKLLIQFQNNGVVDDSQLPKDRFSAERLKGVDSTLKIQPAKLEDSAVYLCASSPRGGGWTSTDTQYFGPGTRLTVL.

The V call is TRBV25-1, the J call TRBJ1-1; a possible D gene is TRBD1 (6 bases). Between the trimmed V and J ends, which lost 4 bases and 9 bases, there was a span of 18 bases. This CDR3 contains 14 residues. CDR1 is MGHDK, CDR2 SYGVNS, per germline. The CDR3 protein is CASSGPRDTGQAFF. The CDR3 DNA follows: TGTGCCAGCAGTGGACCCCGGGACACAGGTCAAGCTTTCTTT.

This clone was counted a few times. The chain employs TRBV2 and TRBJ2-7; TRBD1 matches at 7 bases. V was clipped by 6 bases and J by 6 bases; unmatched bases: 14. The V gene's germline CDR1 is SNHLY and CDR2 FYNNEI. This CDR3 is 15 amino acids long. CDR3 sequence reads: CASRVTGTISGEQYF. CDR3 nucleotide sequence: TGTGCCAGCAGGGTGACAGGGACCATCTCCGGCGAGCAGTACTTC.

J is TRBJ1-5 and V is TRBV19; D gene ambiguous. V lost 2 bases and J 2 bases, leaving 10 bases between the germline ends. This CDR3 has 15 residues. CDR1 LNHDA and CDR2 SQIVND come from the germline V gene (reference sequence). In DNA form, the CDR3 reads TGTGCCAGTAGTATAACCCCCCCAGGCAATCAGCCCCAGCATTTT. Residues: CASSITPPGNQPQHF.

This clone was counted a single time. The V gene is TRBV19, the J gene TRBJ1-4; 7 bases line up with TRBD1. This CDR3 has 15 amino acids. Germline V gene data show CDR1 as LNHDA and CDR2 as SQIVND (reference sequence). The V gene end was trimmed by 5 bases and the J gene end by 5 bases; junction bases not matched to a gene: 8. CDR3 coding DNA: TGTGCCAGTAGTGACAGGGTACTGCTGAATGAAAAACTGTTTTTT. Encoded protein: CASSDRVLLNEKLFF. Using reference TRBV19 and TRBJ1-4 for the parts outside the CDR3, the full variable domain is DGGITQSPKYLFRKEGQNVTLSCEQNLNHDAMYWYRQDPGQGLRLIYYSQIVNDFQKGDIAEGYSVSREKKESFPLTVTSAQKNPTAFYLCASSDRVLLNEKLFFGSGTQLSVL.

J is TRBJ1-6 and V is TRBV6-6, with 8 bases lining up with TRBD1. Losses at the gene ends were 2 bases for V and 7 bases for J; bases not matched to a gene: 7. The CDR3 is 16 residues long. Germline V lookup: CDR1 MNHNY, CDR2 SVGAGI (reference sequence). CDR3: CASSYLTGAPNSPLHF. CDR3 in DNA: TGTGCCAGCAGTTACCTGACAGGGGCCCCAAATTCACCCCTCCACTTT.

The gene calls are TRBV2 and TRBJ2-7, with a tentative D call TRBD2 (6 bases). The CDR3 loop spans 13 amino acids. Germline V gene data show CDR1 as SNHLY and CDR2 as FYNNEI. Trimming took 7 bases from V and 1 from J, leaving 11 bases between them. CDR3 loop: CASIERGSYEQYF. CDR3 DNA: TGTGCCAGCATAGAACGGGGGTCCTACGAGCAGTACTTC.

This chain joins TRBV5-6 and TRBJ1-5; D may be TRBD1 (5 bases). The CDR3 loop spans 14 amino acids. CDR1 is SGHDT and CDR2 is YYEEEE in the germline V gene. V gave up 0 bases and J gave up 6 bases, with 10 bases separating them. CDR3 amino acids: CASSLGGQAQPQHF. The CDR3 DNA follows: TGTGCCAGCAGCTTGGGGGGCCAGGCTCAGCCCCAGCATTTT.

This clone was found once. The chain is built from TRBV5-1 and TRBJ1-1; D ambiguous. V gave up 2 bases and J gave up 0 bases, with 5 bases separating them. The CDR3 totals 13 residues. Looked up from germline, CDR1 is SGHRS and CDR2 is YFSETQ. The CDR3 sequence: CASSFTLNTEAFF. Written as DNA, the CDR3 is TGCGCCAGCAGCTTTACACTGAACACTGAAGCTTTCTTT.

The chain is built from TRBV5-1 and TRBJ1-4; 9 bases agree with TRBD1. J lost 8 bases, V lost 5 bases, and 10 bases had no gene match. CDR1 SGHRS and CDR2 YFSETQ come from the germline V gene. The length of the CDR3 is 15 residues. The CDR3 DNA follows: TGCGCCAGCAGTTCACAGGGGGCGTTAGAGGAAAAACTGTTTTTT. It is translated as CASSSQGALEEKLFF.

This clone has just one count. The chain combines TRBV10-3 with TRBJ2-1, with TRBD2 matching 8 bases. The J segment lost 5 bases and the V segment lost 0 bases, leaving 3 bases of the junction unmatched. This CDR3 has 15 amino acids. Germline V gene sequence: CDR1 ENHRY, CDR2 SYGVKD. The CDR3 region is CAISESGGENNEQFF. In DNA, the CDR3 is TGTGCCATCAGTGAGTCCGGGGGGGAAAACAATGAGCAGTTCTTC.

This clone has only a few counts. The CDR3 sequence is CASSLVGVRGQETQYF. The DNA of the CDR3 is TGTGCCAGCAGCTTAGTGGGTGTCAGGGGCCAAGAGACCCAGTACTTC. This chain links TRBV7-2 with TRBJ2-5; possibly TRBD1 for D (6 bases). CDR1 is SGHTA and CDR2 is FQGNSA in the germline V gene. Trimming removed 1 base at V and 1 base at J, with 13 bases between. CDR3 length: 16 amino acids.

A remark on this clone: One junction end disagrees with the germline gene, perhaps due to a read error. The chain recombines TRBV6-6 with TRBJ1-2; D is ambiguous. CDR3 length: 13 amino acids. Looked up from germline, CDR1 is MNHNY and CDR2 is SVGAGI (reference sequence). CDR3 region: CASSYREDYGYAF. The CDR3 bases are TGTGCCAGCAGTTACAGGGAGGACTATGGCTACGCCTTC.

This chain connects TRBV5-8 to TRBJ1-2; TRBD1 matches 7 bases. Germline CDR1 is SGHTS and CDR2 is YDEGEE. V shed 4 bases and J 2 bases; nucleotides not matched to a gene: 5. This CDR3 spans 14 amino acids. The chain's CDR3 is CASSARTGNYGYTF. CDR3 sequence (DNA): TGTGCCAGCAGCGCGAGGACAGGAAACTATGGCTACACCTTC.

The chain couples TRBV19 to TRBJ2-7, with no clear D. The V end lost 5 bases, the J end lost 3 bases, and 11 bases lay between the germline ends. The CDR3 covers 13 residues. Germline V gene lookup returns CDR1 LNHDA and CDR2 SQIVND (reference sequence). CDR3 residues: CASSYTRGYEQYF. CDR3 in DNA: TGTGCCAGTAGTTATACCAGAGGCTACGAGCAGTACTTC.

The CDR3 loop is CASSPLRGEQFF. The CDR3 DNA sequence: TGTGCCAGCAGCCCCCTGCGGGGTGAGCAGTTCTTC. This chain links TRBV7-9 with TRBJ2-1, with D possibly TRBD2 on 6 matching bases. CDR1 SEHNR and CDR2 FQNEAQ come from the germline V gene (reference sequence). With 5 bases removed from V and 9 bases from J, the gap between germline ends came to 11 bases. The CDR3 covers 12 residues. The full variable domain, rest sourced from reference TRBV7-9 and TRBJ2-1, is DTGVSQNPRHKITKRGQNVTFRCDPISEHNRLYWYRQTLGQGPEFLTYFQNEAQLEKSRLLSDRFSAERPKGSFSTLEIQRTEQGDSAMYLCASSPLRGEQFFGPGTRLTVL.

This clone has ten or more counts. J is TRBJ1-1 and V is TRBV30; unclear D gene. This CDR3 has 13 residues. The V end lost 4 bases, the J end lost 0 bases, and 9 bases lay between the germline ends. Germline loops: CDR1 GTSNPN, CDR2 SVGIG (reference sequence). In nucleotides, the CDR3 is TGTGCCTGGACCGCACAATTGAACACTGAAGCTTTCTTT. This gives the protein CAWTAQLNTEAFF.

Comment on this clone: A read error may produce the germline difference seen at one junction end. The chain has TRBV6-1 and TRBJ2-7, with 9 bases identical to TRBD1. CDR1 and CDR2 (germline): MNHNS, SASEGT. This CDR3 comprises 15 residues. DNA for the CDR3: TGTGCCAGCAGCGAAGGGACAGGGCGGGCCTACGAGCAGTACTTC. It is translated as CASSEGTGRAYEQYF.